The rows below give T cell receptor beta chains drawn from one sample of a study of beta chain features in type 1 diabetes. Measured with immunoSEQ multiplex PCR; TCRdb has only the in-frame clones, and not every one. The data contain around 340,000 clones, approximately 9.9% of them singletons. Sequencing input: central memory CD4+ T cells from blood. The receptor source for this set is a man in his thirties or forties with type 1 diabetes. Both conserved end residues are part of each CDR3. A D gene is named only where the DNA matches it firmly. Clone size is shown for a subset of rows, as once, few, many or a class of expanded clone.

cdr3_nt cdr3_aa d_call v_call clone_size j_call
TGCAGCGTTGGTCTGGGGATGGAGCAGCCCCAGCATTTT CSVGLGMEQPQHF . TRBV29-1 few TRBJ1-5
TGTGCCAGCAGTTTCCTCGTCGGACTAGCTGAAAGAGCAGATACGCAGTATTTT CASSFLVGLAERADTQYF TRBD2 TRBV27 . TRBJ2-3
TGTGCCAGCAGCTTATGGGCGGGTCAAGCTAACTATGGCTACACCTTC CASSLWAGQANYGYTF . TRBV7-9 . TRBJ1-2
TGCGCCAGCACAGAGGGTGATCTCTTGAACACTGAAGCTTTCTTT CASTEGDLLNTEAFF . TRBV5-1 . TRBJ1-1
TGCAGCGTTGGAGTAGGGACCGTCTATGGCTACACCTTC CSVGVGTVYGYTF . TRBV29-1 many TRBJ1-2
TGTGCCAGCAGCCGGTCGGGACAGGCGACCTCTGGGGCCAACGTCCTGACTTTC CASSRSGQATSGANVLTF TRBD1 TRBV13 . TRBJ2-6
TGTGCCATCAGGGTCTCTAGCGGGGGGGCTCTCAATGAGCAGTTCTTC CAIRVSSGGALNEQFF TRBD2 TRBV10-3 few TRBJ2-1
TGTGCCAGCAGCTTCGGCGGGGGGAACAATGAGCAGTTCTTC CASSFGGGNNEQFF TRBD2 TRBV7-2 . TRBJ2-1
TGCAGCGCCATGTCCGGTGAAGAGACCCAGTACTTC CSAMSGEETQYF . TRBV29-1 . TRBJ2-5
TGTGCCAGCAGTGTACAGGATTCCCATACGCAGTATTTT CASSVQDSHTQYF . TRBV6-1 few TRBJ2-3
TGTGCCAGCAGCCAACCGGGACAGGGGAACAATGAGCAGTTCTTC CASSQPGQGNNEQFF TRBD1 TRBV14 few TRBJ2-1
TGCGCCAGCAGCTTGAGGGGACTAGATGGAGAGACCCAGTACTTC CASSLRGLDGETQYF TRBD2 TRBV5-1 few TRBJ2-5
TGTGCCAGCAGCTGGGGGACTAGCGTGTTCGGCACAGATACGCAGTATTTT CASSWGTSVFGTDTQYF TRBD2 TRBV5-6 . TRBJ2-3
TGTGCCAGCGGCGCAGGGCGATACGAGCAGTACTTC CASGAGRYEQYF . TRBV6-6 few TRBJ2-7
TGTGCCAGCAGCTTATCACAGGGTAACTATGGCTACACCTTC CASSLSQGNYGYTF . TRBV7-2 . TRBJ1-2
TGCGCCAGCAGCCCTGGACAGGGGAGGCAGGATGGCTACACCTTC CASSPGQGRQDGYTF TRBD1 TRBV5-1 few TRBJ1-2
TGTGCCAGCAGTCACCCCCCGGCAGGGACGCATGGCTACACCTTC CASSHPPAGTHGYTF . TRBV6-5 . TRBJ1-2
TGTGCCAGCAGTTATAGGGGCGCACTAGCCAAAAACATTCAGTACTTC CASSYRGALAKNIQYF . TRBV6-5 . TRBJ2-4
TGTGCCAGCTCACCCAGGGAGGACACTGAAGCTTTCTTT CASSPREDTEAFF . TRBV18 few TRBJ1-1
TGCAGCGCCTCCCCGGGGCAAACCTACGAGCAGTACTTC CSASPGQTYEQYF . TRBV29-1 few TRBJ2-7
TGCAGCGTTAAACAGGGAGCCTACGAGCAGTACTTC CSVKQGAYEQYF . TRBV29-1 few TRBJ2-7
TGTGCCAGCAGCCCGAATATTCCGAACATTCAGTACTTC CASSPNIPNIQYF . TRBV6-5 few TRBJ2-4
TGTGCCAGCAGCTCACGGGGGGCGGATACGCAGTATTTT CASSSRGADTQYF . TRBV7-2 few TRBJ2-3
TGTGCCAGCAGCGTAGTCGCAGGGGGCGCGGCAGGACGCTACACCTTC CASSVVAGGAAGRYTF TRBD1 TRBV9 few TRBJ1-2
TGTGCCAGCAGTGGGAGCGGGGGGGCCCTGACAGATACGCAGTATTTT CASSGSGGALTDTQYF TRBD2 TRBV2 . TRBJ2-3
TGCGCCAGCAGCTTACAGGGGGCTCTGAACGAGCAGTACTTC CASSLQGALNEQYF TRBD1 TRBV5-1 . TRBJ2-7
TGTGCCAGCAGCCGCAAAGATACGCAGTATTTT CASSRKDTQYF . TRBV11-2 few TRBJ2-3
TGCGCCAGCAGCTTGGCCGGCAGGGGCGGGGGAAACATTCAGTACTTC CASSLAGRGGGNIQYF . TRBV5-1 many TRBJ2-4
TGTGCCAGCAGTGGGGGCTGGGGCTACACCTTC CASSGGWGYTF . TRBV25-1 . TRBJ1-2
TGTGCCAGCAGGGGACGGGCTTATGGCTACACCTTC CASRGRAYGYTF . TRBV28 . TRBJ1-2
TGTGCCAGCAGCACTCAGGCAGATACGCAGTATTTT CASSTQADTQYF . TRBV7-9 many TRBJ2-3
TGTGCCAGCAGTGATAGCTCAGGGGCTCAGCCCCAGCATTTT CASSDSSGAQPQHF . TRBV6-5 . TRBJ1-5
TGTGCCAGCTCACCACAGGTCGTTGAGAACACTGAAGCTTTCTTT CASSPQVVENTEAFF . TRBV18 many TRBJ1-1
TGTGCCAGCAGTGCCGGCCGGGGCGCTCAGCCCCAGCATTTT CASSAGRGAQPQHF . TRBV2 . TRBJ1-5
TGTGCCAGCAGCCAAGGTCAGGGCAGGGGGAACACTGAAGCTTTCTTT CASSQGQGRGNTEAFF . TRBV14 . TRBJ1-1
TGTGCCAGCAGCTGGGGGACAGGTAGCACAGATACGCAGTATTTT CASSWGTGSTDTQYF TRBD1 TRBV11-2 few TRBJ2-3
TGTGCCATCAGTGAGTCACCTACAGGGTTAGGCCAAGAGACCCAGTACTTC CAISESPTGLGQETQYF . TRBV10-3 . TRBJ2-5
TGTGCCAGCAGCTTAGATCAGCAGACCCAGTACTTC CASSLDQQTQYF . TRBV11-2 few TRBJ2-5
TGTGCCAGCAGCGTAGCCGGCCAGCGGGAAGCCGGGGAGCTGTTTTTT CASSVAGQREAGELFF TRBD2 TRBV9 few TRBJ2-2